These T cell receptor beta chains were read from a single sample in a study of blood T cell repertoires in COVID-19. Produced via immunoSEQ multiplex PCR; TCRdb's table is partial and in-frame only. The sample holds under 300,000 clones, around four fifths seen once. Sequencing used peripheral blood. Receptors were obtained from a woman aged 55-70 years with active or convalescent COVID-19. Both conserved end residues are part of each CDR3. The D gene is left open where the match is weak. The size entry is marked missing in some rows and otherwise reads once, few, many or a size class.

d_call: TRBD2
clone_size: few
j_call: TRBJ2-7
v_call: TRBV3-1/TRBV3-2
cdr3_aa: CASSQASGRAYEQYF
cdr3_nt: TGTGCCAGCAGCCAAGCTAGCGGGAGGGCCTACGAGCAGTACTTC

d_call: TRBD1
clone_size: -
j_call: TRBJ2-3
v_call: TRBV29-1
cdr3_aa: CSVVTGSTDTQYF
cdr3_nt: TGCAGCGTTGTGACAGGGAGCACAGATACGCAGTATTTT

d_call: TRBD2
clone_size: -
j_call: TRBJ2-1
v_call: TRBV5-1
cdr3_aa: CASSPLTSGANEQFF
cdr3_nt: TGCGCCAGCAGCCCCCTGACTAGCGGGGCGAATGAGCAGTTCTTC

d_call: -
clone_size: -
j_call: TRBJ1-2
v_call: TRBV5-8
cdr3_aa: CASSLRGYGYTF
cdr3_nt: TGTGCCAGCAGCCTCAGAGGCTATGGCTACACCTTC

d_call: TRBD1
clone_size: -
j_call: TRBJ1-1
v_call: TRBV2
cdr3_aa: CASSLDRGRTEAFF
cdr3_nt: TGTGCCAGCAGTCTGGACAGGGGTAGGACTGAAGCTTTCTTT

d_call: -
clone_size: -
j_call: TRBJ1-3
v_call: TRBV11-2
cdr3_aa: CASSRSPNTIYF
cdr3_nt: TGTGCCAGCAGCCGGTCCCCGAACACCATATATTTT

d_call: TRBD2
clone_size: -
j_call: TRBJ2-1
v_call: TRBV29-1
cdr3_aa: CSVGRAGVEQFF
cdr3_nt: TGCAGCGTTGGAAGAGCGGGAGTTGAGCAGTTCTTC

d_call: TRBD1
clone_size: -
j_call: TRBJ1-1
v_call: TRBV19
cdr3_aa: CASRDRDLTEAFF
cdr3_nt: TGTGCCAGTAGGGACAGGGATCTCACTGAAGCTTTCTTT

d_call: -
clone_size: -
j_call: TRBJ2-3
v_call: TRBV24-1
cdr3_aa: CATSDTRNRALRGGTQYF
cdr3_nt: TGTGCCACCAGTGATACCAGGAACAGGGCCCTACGTGGGGGTACGCAGTATTTT

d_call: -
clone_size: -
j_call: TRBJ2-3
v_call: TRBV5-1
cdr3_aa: CASSPLGPAGASTDTQYF
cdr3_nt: TGCGCCAGCAGCCCCTTGGGCCCTGCTGGGGCTAGCACAGATACGCAGTATTTT

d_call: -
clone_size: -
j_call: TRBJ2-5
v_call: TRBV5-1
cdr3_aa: CASLGTSEETQYF
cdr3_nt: TGCGCCAGCTTAGGGACTTCGGAGGAGACCCAGTACTTC

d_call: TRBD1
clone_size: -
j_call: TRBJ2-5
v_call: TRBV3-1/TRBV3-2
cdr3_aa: CASSQRGGGETQYF
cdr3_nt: TGTGCCAGCAGCCAGCGAGGGGGCGGGGAGACCCAGTACTTC

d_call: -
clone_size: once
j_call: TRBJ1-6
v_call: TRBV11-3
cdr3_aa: CASSLRPEDSPLHF
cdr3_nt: TGTGCCAGCAGCTTGCGTCCCGAGGATTCACCCCTCCACTTT

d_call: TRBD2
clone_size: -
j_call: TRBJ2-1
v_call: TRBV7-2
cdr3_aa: CASSSGLAINEQFF
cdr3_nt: TGTGCCAGCAGCTCAGGACTAGCGATCAATGAGCAGTTCTTC

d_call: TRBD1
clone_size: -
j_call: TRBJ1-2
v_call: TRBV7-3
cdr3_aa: CASSPRDREDYGYTF
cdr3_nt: TGTGCCAGCAGCCCTCGGGACAGGGAGGACTATGGCTACACCTTC

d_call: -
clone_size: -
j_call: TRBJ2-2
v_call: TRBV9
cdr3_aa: CASSVVVGELFF
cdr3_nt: TGTGCCAGCAGCGTAGTCGTAGGGGAGCTGTTTTTT

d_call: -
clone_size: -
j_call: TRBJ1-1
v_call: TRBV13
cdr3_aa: CASSLGIMNTEAFF
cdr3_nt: TGTGCCAGCAGCTTAGGCATCATGAACACTGAAGCTTTCTTT

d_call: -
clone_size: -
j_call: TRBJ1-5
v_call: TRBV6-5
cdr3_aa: CASSRFNQPQHF
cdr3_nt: TGTGCCAGCAGCAGGTTCAATCAGCCCCAGCATTTT

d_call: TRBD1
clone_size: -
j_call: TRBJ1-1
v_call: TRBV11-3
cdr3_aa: CASSIPDRGDTEAFF
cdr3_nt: TGTGCCAGCAGCATACCTGACAGGGGTGACACTGAAGCTTTCTTT

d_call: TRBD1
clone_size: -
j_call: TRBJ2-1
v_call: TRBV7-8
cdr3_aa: CASSSDRVGQFF
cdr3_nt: TGTGCCAGCAGCTCGGACAGGGTGGGGCAGTTCTTC

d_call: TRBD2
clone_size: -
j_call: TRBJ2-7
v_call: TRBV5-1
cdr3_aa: CASSLDAPGGSYEQYF
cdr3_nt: TGCGCCAGCAGCTTGGATGCTCCGGGAGGATCCTACGAGCAGTACTTC

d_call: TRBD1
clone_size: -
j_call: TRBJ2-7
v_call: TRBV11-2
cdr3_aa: CASSLVAGGYEQYF
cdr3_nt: TGTGCCAGCAGCTTAGTGGCAGGGGGCTACGAGCAGTACTTC

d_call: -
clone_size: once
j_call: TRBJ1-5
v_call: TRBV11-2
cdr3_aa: CASSLDRGTFQPQHF
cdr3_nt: TGTGCCAGCAGCTTAGACAGGGGAACATTTCAGCCCCAGCATTTT

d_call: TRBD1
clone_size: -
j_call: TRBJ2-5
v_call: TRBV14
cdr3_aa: CASSQNPGTGNQADQYF
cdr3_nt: TGTGCCAGCAGCCAGAATCCCGGGACAGGGAACCAAGCGGACCAGTACTTC

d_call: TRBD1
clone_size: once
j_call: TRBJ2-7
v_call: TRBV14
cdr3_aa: CASSQWGQGNHEQYF
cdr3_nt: TGTGCCAGCAGCCAATGGGGACAGGGTAACCACGAGCAGTACTTC

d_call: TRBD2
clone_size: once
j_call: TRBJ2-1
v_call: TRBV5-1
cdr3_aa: CASSLRTSTSSYNEQFF
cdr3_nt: TGCGCCAGCAGCTTGAGGACTAGCACAAGCTCCTACAATGAGCAGTTCTTC

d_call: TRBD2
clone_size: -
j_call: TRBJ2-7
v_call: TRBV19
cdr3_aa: CASSIASGGLYEQYF
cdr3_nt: TGTGCCAGTAGTATAGCTTCGGGGGGATTATACGAGCAGTACTTC

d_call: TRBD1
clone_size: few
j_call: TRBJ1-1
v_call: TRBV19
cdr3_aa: CASRRDRGPTEAFF
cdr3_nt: TGTGCCAGTAGAAGAGACAGGGGGCCCACTGAAGCTTTCTTT

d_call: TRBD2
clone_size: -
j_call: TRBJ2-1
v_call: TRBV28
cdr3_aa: CASSPALAGGLEFF
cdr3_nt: TGTGCCAGCAGTCCCGCGCTAGCGGGGGGGCTGGAGTTCTTC

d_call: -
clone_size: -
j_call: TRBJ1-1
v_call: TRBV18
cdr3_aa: CASSQVTNTEAFF
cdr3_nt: TGTGCCAGCTCGCAGGTGACGAACACTGAAGCTTTCTTT

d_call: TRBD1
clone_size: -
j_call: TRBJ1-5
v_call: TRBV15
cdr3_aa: CATNIDRAPNQPQHF
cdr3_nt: TGTGCCACCAATATAGACAGGGCCCCCAATCAGCCCCAGCATTTT

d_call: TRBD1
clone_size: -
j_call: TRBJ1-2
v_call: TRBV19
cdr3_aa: CASSLTPGQGIRGYTF
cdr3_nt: TGTGCCAGTAGTCTAACGCCGGGACAGGGAATACGTGGCTACACCTTC

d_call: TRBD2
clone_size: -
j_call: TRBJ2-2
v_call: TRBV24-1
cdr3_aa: CATSDGGTSGSLGSGELFF
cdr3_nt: TGTGCCACCAGTGATGGCGGGACTAGCGGGAGTTTGGGGTCCGGGGAGCTGTTTTTT

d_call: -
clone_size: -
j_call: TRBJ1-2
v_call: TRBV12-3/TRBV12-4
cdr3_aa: CASSPLGLYGYTF
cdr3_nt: TGTGCCAGCAGTCCTTTGGGGCTCTATGGCTACACCTTC

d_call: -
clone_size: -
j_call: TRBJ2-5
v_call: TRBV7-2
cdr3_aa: CASSLDPGVETQYF
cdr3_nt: TGTGCCAGCAGCTTAGATCCGGGAGTAGAGACCCAGTACTTC

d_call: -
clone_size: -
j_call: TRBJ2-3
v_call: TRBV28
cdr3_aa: CASSLGSSDTQYF
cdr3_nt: TGTGCCAGCAGTTTAGGTAGCTCAGATACGCAGTATTTT

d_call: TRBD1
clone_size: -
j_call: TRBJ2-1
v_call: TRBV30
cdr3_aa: CAWGTGGGLAVGEQFF
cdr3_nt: TGTGCCTGGGGGACAGGGGGCGGTCTAGCGGTAGGTGAGCAGTTCTTC

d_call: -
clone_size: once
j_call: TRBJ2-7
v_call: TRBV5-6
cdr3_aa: CASSLTGADEQYF
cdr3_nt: TGTGCCAGCAGCTTGACGGGTGCGGACGAGCAGTACTTC

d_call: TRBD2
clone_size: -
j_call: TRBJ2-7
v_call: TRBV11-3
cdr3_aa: CASSQAAGTSEGEQYF
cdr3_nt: TGTGCCAGCAGCCAGGCGGCCGGGACTAGCGAAGGCGAGCAGTACTTC

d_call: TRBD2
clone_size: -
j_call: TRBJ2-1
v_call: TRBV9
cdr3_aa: CASSVVASGDVEQFF
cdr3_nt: TGTGCCAGCAGCGTAGTTGCTAGCGGGGACGTTGAGCAGTTCTTC

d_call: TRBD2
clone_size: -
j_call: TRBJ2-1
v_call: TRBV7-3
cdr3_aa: CASSVWTSGRGDEQFF
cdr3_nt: TGTGCCAGCAGCGTCTGGACTAGCGGGAGAGGTGATGAGCAGTTCTTC

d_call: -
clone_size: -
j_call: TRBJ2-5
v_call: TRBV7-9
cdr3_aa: CASSPAALGETQYF
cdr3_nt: TGTGCCAGCAGCCCCGCGGCACTAGGGGAGACCCAGTACTTC

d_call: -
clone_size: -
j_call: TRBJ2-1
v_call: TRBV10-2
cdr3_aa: CASSESSGQGLYNEQFF
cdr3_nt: TGCGCCAGCAGTGAGTCTAGCGGCCAGGGTCTCTACAATGAGCAGTTCTTC

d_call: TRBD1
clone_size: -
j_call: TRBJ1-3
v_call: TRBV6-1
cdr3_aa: CASSEAPQGRPGSGNTIYF
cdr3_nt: TGTGCCAGCAGTGAAGCGCCACAGGGGCGCCCCGGCTCTGGAAACACCATATATTTT

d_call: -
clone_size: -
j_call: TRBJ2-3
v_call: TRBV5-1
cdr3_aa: CASSSSRDFRTDTQYF
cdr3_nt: TGCGCCAGCAGCAGCTCCCGGGACTTTCGCACAGATACGCAGTATTTT

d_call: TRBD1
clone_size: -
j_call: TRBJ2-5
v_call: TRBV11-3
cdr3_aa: CASSVRTGGVETQYF
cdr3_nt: TGTGCCAGCAGCGTTCGGACAGGGGGCGTAGAGACCCAGTACTTC

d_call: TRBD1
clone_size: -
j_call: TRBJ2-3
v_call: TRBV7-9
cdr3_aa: CASSPPDRASTDTQYF
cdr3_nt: TGTGCCAGCAGCCCCCCTGACAGGGCTAGCACAGATACGCAGTATTTT

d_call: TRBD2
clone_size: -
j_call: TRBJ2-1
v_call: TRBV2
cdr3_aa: CASSGGSSNNEQFF
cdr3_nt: TGTGCCAGCAGTGGCGGGAGTAGCAACAATGAGCAGTTCTTC

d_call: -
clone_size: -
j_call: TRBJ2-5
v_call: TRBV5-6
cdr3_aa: CASSLVGSKKTQYF
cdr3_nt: TGTGCCAGCAGCTTGGTGGGCTCGAAAAAGACCCAGTACTTC